The 23 T cell receptor beta chains below all came from one sample that was sequenced in a study of beta chain features in type 1 diabetes. Reverse transcription of all isolated RNA meant that expressed TCRB transcripts were sequenced. This table comes from immunoSEQ multiplex PCR, and its TCRdb copy is limited to in-frame clones, with some not included. The table records 240,000 or so clones, around 68% of them present only once. The material sequenced was naive CD4+ T cells from blood. These receptors all stem from a man aged 25 to 40 in good health.

This chain uses TRBV30 with TRBJ2-1; 7 bases are a match to TRBD1. Germline-derived CDR1 and CDR2 are GTSNPN and SVGIG (reference sequence). V shed 0 bases and J 7 bases; nucleotides not matched to a gene: 9. CDR3 size: 15 residues. CDR3 sequence reads: CAWSVRQGVGNEQFF. The CDR3 DNA reads TGTGCCTGGAGTGTTAGACAGGGAGTAGGGAATGAGCAGTTCTTC.

This chain connects TRBV10-3 to TRBJ1-3, with D uncertain. The germline CDR1 and CDR2 sequences are ENHRY and SYGVKD. CDR3 size: 15 residues. Trimming removed 8 bases from V and 0 bases from J, with 14 bases in between. CDR3 loop: CAIGLDGTSGNTIYF. CDR3 nucleotides: TGTGCCATCGGACTAGACGGAACCTCTGGAAACACCATATATTTT.

The chain carries TRBV30 and TRBJ2-2; D is undetermined. Germline V gene lookup returns CDR1 GTSNPN and CDR2 SVGIG (reference sequence). V dropped 0 bases and J dropped 5 bases, with 7 bases sitting between them. This CDR3 comprises 13 residues. The CDR3 nucleotides read TGTGCCTGGAGTGTAACCGGAACCGGGGAGCTGTTTTTT. Translating it yields CAWSVTGTGELFF.

The genes are TRBV30 and TRBJ2-1, with 8 bases lining up with TRBD2. The junction had 6 bases not matched to a gene; V was cut back by 4 bases and J by 7 bases. From germline, CDR1 is GTSNPN and CDR2 SVGIG (reference sequence). This CDR3 is 13 amino acids long. CDR3 DNA sequence: TGTGCCTGGAACCAGCGGGAGCTGAATGAGCAGTTCTTC. This codes for CAWNQRELNEQFF.

This clone was counted a few times. The rearrangement joins TRBV29-1 to TRBJ2-7, with D perhaps matching TRBD1 or TRBD2 (7 bases each). The CDR3 is made up of 14 amino acids. Trimming stripped 4 bases from V and 3 bases from J, with 16 bases between. Germline V gene data show CDR1 as SQVTM and CDR2 as ANQGSEA. The CDR3 protein is CSVGSGTAFYEQYF. The CDR3 DNA reads TGCAGCGTTGGAAGCGGGACAGCCTTCTACGAGCAGTACTTC.

The chain carries TRBV20-1 and TRBJ1-2, with unresolved D. Trimming took 7 bases from V and 7 from J, leaving 7 bases between them. This CDR3 comprises 9 residues. Germline-derived CDR1 and CDR2 are DFQATT and SNEGSKA (reference sequence). Here the CDR3 reads CSVGGGYTF. The CDR3 DNA sequence: TGCAGTGTCGGAGGTGGCTACACCTTC.

The chain employs TRBV5-1 and TRBJ2-5; possibly TRBD2 for D (6 bases). Trimming took off 4 bases at V and 1 base at J, with 14 bases between the two ends. Germline-derived CDR1 and CDR2 are SGHRS and YFSETQ. The CDR3 consists of 15 residues. The CDR3 loop is CASSLGRGGQETQYF. CDR3 DNA sequence: TGCGCCAGCAGCCTAGGGCGGGGCGGCCAAGAGACCCAGTACTTC.

This clone has only a few counts. Other nucleotide sequences in the sample specify the same CDR3. The V gene is TRBV25-1, the J gene TRBJ2-7, with 9 positions matching TRBD2. Losses at the gene ends were 8 bases for V and 2 bases for J; bases not matched to a gene: 4. The CDR3 covers 13 residues. CDR1 is MGHDK, CDR2 SYGVNS, per germline. DNA for the CDR3: TGTGCCAGCGGGCTAGCGGGGACCTACGAGCAGTACTTC. Its translation is CASGLAGTYEQYF.

CDR3 region: CASSLPGTRETQYF. The DNA of the CDR3 is TGTGCCAGCAGCCTTCCCGGGACTAGGGAGACCCAGTACTTC. V and J are TRBV25-1 and TRBJ2-5; the match to TRBD2 covers 8 bases. CDR1 is MGHDK and CDR2 is SYGVNS in the germline V gene. The CDR3 sequence is 14 residues long. The ends lost 6 bases at V and 5 bases at J; junction bases unmatched: 8.

V gene TRBV6-1 combines with J gene TRBJ2-5, with 8 bases aligning to TRBD1. The junction had 5 bases not matched to a gene; V was cut back by 6 bases and J by 2 bases. The CDR3 is 14 amino acids. Per the germline V gene, CDR1 is MNHNS and CDR2 is SASEGT. The CDR3 nucleotides are TGTGCCAGCAGAGACAGGGGCTTACAAGAGACCCAGTACTTC. Translating gives CASRDRGLQETQYF.

The chain joins TRBV7-2 to TRBJ2-3; a possible D gene is TRBD2 (6 bases). From germline, CDR1 is SGHTA and CDR2 FQGNSA. V was shortened by 4 bases and J by 6 bases, with 14 bases between the two germline ends. This CDR3 is built from 14 residues. The chain's CDR3 is CASSSRREADTQYF. The CDR3 DNA reads TGTGCCAGCAGCTCCCGAAGGGAGGCGGATACGCAGTATTTT.

The CDR3: CASSDTRGRGNQPQHF. The CDR3, as DNA: TGTGCCAGCAGTGATACCCGGGGGCGGGGAAATCAGCCCCAGCATTTT. V is TRBV6-1 and J is TRBJ1-5; D might be TRBD1 (6 bases). There are 16 residues in the CDR3. V was clipped by 3 bases and J by 4 bases, with 16 bases between them. The V gene's germline CDR1 is MNHNS and CDR2 SASEGT.

This clone was seen more than once but under ten times. The chain carries TRBV29-1 and TRBJ2-7; the D gene is possibly TRBD1 (6 bases). The V and J ends lost 5 bases and 4 bases respectively, with 9 bases between them. CDR1 and CDR2 from the germline V gene are SQVTM and ANQGSEA. The CDR3 has 11 residues. CDR3 DNA: TGCAGCGTTAACAGGGAATACGAGCAGTACTTC. Protein: CSVNREYEQYF.

The sample holds a few counts of this clone. The chain employs TRBV9 and TRBJ2-3; no clear D. Germline assignment: CDR1 SGDLS and CDR2 YYNGEE. The CDR3 is 12 residues long. Trimming left V 2 bases short and J 9 bases short, with 10 bases between. The CDR3 DNA reads TGTGCCAGCAGCGTCGAGGCGGCCACGCAGTATTTT. This sequence encodes CASSVEAATQYF.

The genes are TRBV23-1 and TRBJ1-1; D is unclear. TRBV23-1 is treated as an ORF (open reading frame) with a function not yet certain. The CDR3 loop spans 13 amino acids. The germline V and J ends were trimmed by 3 bases and 4 bases, with 9 bases remaining between them. CDR3 sequence reads: CASSHGLGTEAFF. CDR3 coding DNA: TGCGCCAGCAGTCACGGCTTGGGCACTGAAGCTTTCTTT.

This clone was observed a few times. This chain joins TRBV28 and TRBJ2-1; TRBD2 is a possible D gene (5 bases). Germline V gene sequence: CDR1 MDHEN, CDR2 SYDVKM. This CDR3 spans 16 amino acids. V was clipped by 5 bases and J by 0 bases, with 14 bases between them. CDR3 sequence reads: CASSLYSGSSYNEQFF. CDR3 DNA: TGTGCCAGCAGTCTCTACAGCGGAAGCTCCTACAATGAGCAGTTCTTC.

CDR3 nucleotides: TGCAGCGTGGGGGACGGGGGCGGCTACACCTTC. Amino acids: CSVGDGGGYTF. The rearrangement joins TRBV29-1 to TRBJ1-2; maybe TRBD1 (6 bases). The length of the CDR3 is 11 residues. CDR1 and CDR2 from the germline V gene are SQVTM and ANQGSEA. V lost 6 bases, J lost 8 bases, and 13 bases lay in between.

The rearrangement links TRBV5-1 to TRBJ2-7; 7 bases fit TRBD2. Germline-derived CDR1 and CDR2 are SGHRS and YFSETQ. V dropped 1 base and J dropped 2; count of bases not matched to a gene: 9. The length of the CDR3 is 16 residues. CDR3 DNA sequence: TGCGCCAGCAGCTTGAGTGGGAGGGAGGCGACCTACGAGCAGTACTTC. Protein sequence: CASSLSGREATYEQYF. Full variable domain (remainder filled in from reference TRBV5-1 and TRBJ2-7): KAGVTQTPRYLIKTRGQQVTLSCSPISGHRSVSWYQQTPGQGLQFLFEYFSETQRNKGNFPGRFSGRQFSNSRSEMNVSTLELGDSALYLCASSLSGREATYEQYFGPGTRLTVT.

The V gene is TRBV30, the J gene TRBJ2-3; TRBD2 matches at 9 bases. The CDR3 consists of 15 residues. Germline CDR1 is GTSNPN and CDR2 is SVGIG (reference sequence). V lost 1 base to trimming and J lost 9 bases; unmatched junction nucleotides: 11. The CDR3 spells CAWSATSGWVGTQYF. CDR3 DNA: TGTGCCTGGAGTGCTACTAGCGGGTGGGTAGGCACGCAGTATTTT.

This clone occurred once. The gene calls are TRBV7-9 and TRBJ1-2, with 10 bases lining up with TRBD1. Germline CDR1 and CDR2: SEHNR and FQNEAQ (reference sequence). The junction had 4 bases not matched to a gene; V was cut back by 4 bases and J by 8 bases. CDR3 size: 13 residues. This chain's CDR3 is CASSSGQGVGYTF. CDR3 DNA sequence: TGTGCCAGCAGCTCCGGACAGGGGGTAGGCTACACCTTC.

This chain connects TRBV7-2 to TRBJ1-4; D not certain. V lost 5 bases and J lost 3, with 10 bases in between. The CDR3 runs 14 residues. Germline assignment: CDR1 SGHTA and CDR2 FQGNSA. This CDR3 reads CASSPEMSNEKLFF. CDR3 nucleotide sequence: TGTGCCAGCAGCCCTGAGATGTCTAATGAAAAACTGTTTTTT.

The chain carries TRBV15 and TRBJ2-1; a weak D match, TRBD2 (6 bases). V was trimmed by 5 bases and J by 2 bases, leaving 10 bases between them. Germline loops: CDR1 LNHNV, CDR2 YYDKDF (reference sequence). This CDR3 spans 14 amino acids. The CDR3 loop reads CATSLGGPYNEQFF. CDR3 sequence (DNA): TGTGCCACCAGCCTGGGGGGACCCTACAATGAGCAGTTCTTC. The full variable domain, with the rest looked up from reference TRBV15 and TRBJ2-1, is DAMVIQNPRYQVTQFGKPVTLSCSQTLNHNVMYWYQQKSSQAPKLLFHYYDKDFNNEADTPDNFQSRRPNTSFCFLDIRSPGLGDTAMYLCATSLGGPYNEQFFGPGTRLTVL.

Written as DNA, the CDR3 is TGTGCCTGGAGTCCCCCTCACCGAAAGGCCTACAATGAGCAGTTCTTC. This translates into CAWSPPHRKAYNEQFF. The chain has TRBV30 and TRBJ2-1; no clear D gene. This CDR3 is built from 16 residues. Trimming pared 2 bases from V and 2 bases from J, leaving 16 bases between. In germline, CDR1 is GTSNPN, CDR2 SVGIG (reference sequence).